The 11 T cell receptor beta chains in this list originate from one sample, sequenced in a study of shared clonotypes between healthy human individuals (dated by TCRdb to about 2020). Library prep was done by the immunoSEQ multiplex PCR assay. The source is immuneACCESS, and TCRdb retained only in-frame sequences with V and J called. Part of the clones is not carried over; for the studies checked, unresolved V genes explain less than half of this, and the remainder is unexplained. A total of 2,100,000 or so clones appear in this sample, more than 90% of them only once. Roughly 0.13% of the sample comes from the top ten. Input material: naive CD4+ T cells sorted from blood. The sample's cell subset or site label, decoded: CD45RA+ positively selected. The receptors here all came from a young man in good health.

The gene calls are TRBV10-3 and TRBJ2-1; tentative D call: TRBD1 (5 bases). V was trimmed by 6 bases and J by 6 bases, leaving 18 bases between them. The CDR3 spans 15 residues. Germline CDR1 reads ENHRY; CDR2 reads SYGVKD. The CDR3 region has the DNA TGTGCCATCAGCAAGGGGCAGGGCTTGTTCAATGAGCAGTTCTTC. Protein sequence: CAISKGQGLFNEQFF.

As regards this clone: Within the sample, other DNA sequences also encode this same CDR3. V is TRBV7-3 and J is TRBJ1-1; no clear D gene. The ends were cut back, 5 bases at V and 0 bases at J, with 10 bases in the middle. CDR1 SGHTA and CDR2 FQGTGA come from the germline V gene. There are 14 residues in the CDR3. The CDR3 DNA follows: TGTGCCAGCAGCCTGACGGCCATGAACACTGAAGCTTTCTTT. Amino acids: CASSLTAMNTEAFF.

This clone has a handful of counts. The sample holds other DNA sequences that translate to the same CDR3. CDR3 bases: TGCAGTGCTAGAGGGAGCTACGAGCAGTACTTC. Translated: CSARGSYEQYF. This chain connects TRBV20-1 to TRBJ2-7; D not resolved. CDR1 DFQATT and CDR2 SNEGSKA come from the germline V gene (reference sequence). CDR3 length equals 11 residues. Trimming removed 1 base at V and 3 bases at J, with 4 bases between.

CDR3 loop: CASSGQGIFQETQYF. The CDR3 coding sequence is TGTGCCAGCAGTGGACAGGGTATCTTCCAAGAGACCCAGTACTTC. The genes are TRBV2 and TRBJ2-5; 7 bases map to TRBD1. This CDR3 region has 15 residues. J was trimmed by 1 base and V by 4 bases; bases with no gene match: 6. In germline, CDR1 is SNHLY, CDR2 FYNNEI.

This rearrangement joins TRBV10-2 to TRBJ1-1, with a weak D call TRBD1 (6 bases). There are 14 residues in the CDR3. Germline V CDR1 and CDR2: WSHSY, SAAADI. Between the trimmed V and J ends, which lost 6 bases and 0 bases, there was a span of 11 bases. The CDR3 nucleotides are TGCGCCAGCAGGTCTGACAGGTTGAACACTGAAGCTTTCTTT. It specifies CASRSDRLNTEAFF.

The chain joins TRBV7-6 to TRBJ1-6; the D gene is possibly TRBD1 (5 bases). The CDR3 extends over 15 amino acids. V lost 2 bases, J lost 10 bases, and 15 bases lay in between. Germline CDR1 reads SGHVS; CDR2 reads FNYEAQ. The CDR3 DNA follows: TGTGCCAGCAGCTTATCTCGGACCGCAGGGTCACCCCTCCACTTT. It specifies CASSLSRTAGSPLHF.

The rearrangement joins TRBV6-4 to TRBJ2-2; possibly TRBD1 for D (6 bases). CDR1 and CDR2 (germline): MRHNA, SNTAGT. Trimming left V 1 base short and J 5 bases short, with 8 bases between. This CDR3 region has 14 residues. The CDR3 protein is CASSDLTGTGELFF. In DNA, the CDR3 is TGTGCCAGCAGTGACTTGACAGGAACCGGGGAGCTGTTTTTT.

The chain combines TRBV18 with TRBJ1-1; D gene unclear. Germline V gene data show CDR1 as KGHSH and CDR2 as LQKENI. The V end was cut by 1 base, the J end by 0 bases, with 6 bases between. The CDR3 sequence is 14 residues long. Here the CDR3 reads CASSPLRLNTEAFF. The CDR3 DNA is TGTGCCAGCTCACCACTTCGCCTGAACACTGAAGCTTTCTTT.

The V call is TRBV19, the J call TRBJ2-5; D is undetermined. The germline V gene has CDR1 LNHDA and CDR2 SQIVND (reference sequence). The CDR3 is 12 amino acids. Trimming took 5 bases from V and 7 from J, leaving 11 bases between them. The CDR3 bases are TGTGCCAGTAGTTCCCCGACTTGGACCCAGTACTTC. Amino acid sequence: CASSSPTWTQYF.

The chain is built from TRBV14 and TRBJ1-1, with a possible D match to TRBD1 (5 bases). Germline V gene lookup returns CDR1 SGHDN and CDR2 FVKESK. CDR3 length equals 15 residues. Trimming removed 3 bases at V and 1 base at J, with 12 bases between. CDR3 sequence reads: CASSHKSQGNTEAFF. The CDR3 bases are TGTGCCAGCAGCCACAAGTCGCAGGGGAACACTGAAGCTTTCTTT.

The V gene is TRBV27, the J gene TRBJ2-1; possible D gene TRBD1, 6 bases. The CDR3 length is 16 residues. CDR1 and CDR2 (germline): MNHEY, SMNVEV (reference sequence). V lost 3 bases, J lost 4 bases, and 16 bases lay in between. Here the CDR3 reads CASSLKRPQGYNEQFF. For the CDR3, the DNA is TGTGCCAGCAGTTTGAAGCGGCCTCAGGGGTACAATGAGCAGTTCTTC.